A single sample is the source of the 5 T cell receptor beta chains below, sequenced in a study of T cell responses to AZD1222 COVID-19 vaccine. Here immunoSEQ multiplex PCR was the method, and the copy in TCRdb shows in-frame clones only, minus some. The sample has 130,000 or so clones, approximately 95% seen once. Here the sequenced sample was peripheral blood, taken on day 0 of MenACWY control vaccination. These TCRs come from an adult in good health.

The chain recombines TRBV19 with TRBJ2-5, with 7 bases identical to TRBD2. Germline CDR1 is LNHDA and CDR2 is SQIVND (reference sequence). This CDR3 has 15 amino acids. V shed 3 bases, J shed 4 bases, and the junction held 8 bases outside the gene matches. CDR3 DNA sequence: TGTGCCAGTAGTATCGGGACCCGGGGGGTAGAGACCCAGTACTTC. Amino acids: CASSIGTRGVETQYF.

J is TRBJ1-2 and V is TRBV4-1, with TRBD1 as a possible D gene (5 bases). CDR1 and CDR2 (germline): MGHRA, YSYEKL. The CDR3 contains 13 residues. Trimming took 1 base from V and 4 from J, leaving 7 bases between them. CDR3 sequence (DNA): TGCGCCAGCAGCCAAGGACAGAGCTATGGCTACACCTTC. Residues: CASSQGQSYGYTF.

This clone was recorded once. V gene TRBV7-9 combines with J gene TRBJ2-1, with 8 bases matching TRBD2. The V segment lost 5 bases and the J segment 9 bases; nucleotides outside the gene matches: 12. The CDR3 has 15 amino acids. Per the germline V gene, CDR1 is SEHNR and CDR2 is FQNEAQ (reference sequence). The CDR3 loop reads CASSPHQRERFEQFF. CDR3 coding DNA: TGTGCCAGCAGCCCCCATCAGCGGGAGAGATTTGAGCAGTTCTTC.

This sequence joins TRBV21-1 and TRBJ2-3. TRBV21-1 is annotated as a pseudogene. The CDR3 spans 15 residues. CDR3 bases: TGTGCCAGCACTCCGGGACCATCGCGATCAGATACGCAGTATTTT. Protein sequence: CASTPGPSRSDTQYF.

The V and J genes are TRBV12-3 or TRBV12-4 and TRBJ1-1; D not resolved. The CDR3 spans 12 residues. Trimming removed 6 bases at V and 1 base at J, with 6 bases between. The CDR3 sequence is CASSRTNTEAFF. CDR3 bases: TGTGCCAGCAGCCGAACGAACACTGAAGCTTTCTTT.